This section outlines one T cell receptor (beta chain) sequence together with its context. Clones were sequenced by immunoSEQ multiplex PCR, and TCRdb holds only the in-frame ones, with some missing. The table records roughly 1,500,000 clones, 95% to 99% of them present only once. The sample originates from a study of shared clonotypes between healthy human individuals. Germline V gene lookup returns CDR1 SGHTA and CDR2 FQGNSA. J lost 2 bases, V lost 5 bases, and 4 bases had no gene match. This CDR3 is built from 14 residues. The TCR sequence derives from a man aged 30 to 39 in good health. Sequencing input: naive CD4+ T cells sorted from blood. Subset reported: CD45RA+ positively selected. V gene TRBV7-2 combines with J gene TRBJ2-3; 7 bases fit TRBD2. CDR3 DNA: TGTGCCAGCAGCCCACTAGCGAACACAGATACGCAGTATTTT. This translates into CASSPLANTDTQYF.